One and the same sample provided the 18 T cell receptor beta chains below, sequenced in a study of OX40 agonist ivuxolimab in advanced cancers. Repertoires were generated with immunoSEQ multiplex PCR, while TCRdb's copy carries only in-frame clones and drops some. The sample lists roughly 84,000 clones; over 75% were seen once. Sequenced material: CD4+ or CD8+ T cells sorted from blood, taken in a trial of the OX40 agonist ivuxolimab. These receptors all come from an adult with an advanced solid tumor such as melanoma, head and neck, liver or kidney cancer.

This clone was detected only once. The CDR3 DNA sequence: TGTGCCAGCAGCTTGGACAGGGTGGGCACTGAAGCTTTCTTT. Translated, it gives CASSLDRVGTEAFF. The chain uses TRBV5-4 and TRBJ1-1; possible D gene TRBD1, 6 bases. CDR1 and CDR2 (germline): SGHNT, YYREEE (reference sequence). The CDR3 totals 14 residues. V dropped 0 bases and J dropped 4 bases, with 10 bases sitting between them.

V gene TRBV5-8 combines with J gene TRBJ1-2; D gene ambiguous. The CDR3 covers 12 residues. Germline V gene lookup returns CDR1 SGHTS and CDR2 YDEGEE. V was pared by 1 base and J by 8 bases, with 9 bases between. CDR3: CASSLSQSGYTF. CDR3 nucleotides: TGTGCCAGCAGCTTGTCACAGAGCGGCTACACCTTC.

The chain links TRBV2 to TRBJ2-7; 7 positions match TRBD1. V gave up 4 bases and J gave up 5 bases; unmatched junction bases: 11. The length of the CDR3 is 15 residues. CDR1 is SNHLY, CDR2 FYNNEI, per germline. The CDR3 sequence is CASSVIQGPSHEQYF. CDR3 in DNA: TGTGCCAGCAGTGTCATACAGGGGCCGAGCCACGAGCAGTACTTC.

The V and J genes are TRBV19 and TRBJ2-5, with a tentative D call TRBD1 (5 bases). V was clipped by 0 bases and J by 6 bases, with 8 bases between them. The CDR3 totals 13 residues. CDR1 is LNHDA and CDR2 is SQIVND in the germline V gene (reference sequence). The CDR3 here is CASSIDREKTQYF. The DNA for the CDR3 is TGTGCCAGTAGTATAGACAGGGAAAAGACCCAGTACTTC.

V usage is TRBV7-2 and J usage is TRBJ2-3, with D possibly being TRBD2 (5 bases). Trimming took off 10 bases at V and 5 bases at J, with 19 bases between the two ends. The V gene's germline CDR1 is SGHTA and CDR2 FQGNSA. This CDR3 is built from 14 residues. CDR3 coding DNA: TGTGCCACCCAGCTCGGCGGGTTTGGAGATACGCAGTATTTT. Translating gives CATQLGGFGDTQYF.

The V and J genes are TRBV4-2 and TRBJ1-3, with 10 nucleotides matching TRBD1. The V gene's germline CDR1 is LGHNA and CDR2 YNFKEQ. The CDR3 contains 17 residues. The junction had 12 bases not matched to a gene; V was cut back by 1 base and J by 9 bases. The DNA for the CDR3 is TGTGCCAGCAGCCAAGTGGGCTTGACAGGGGGCCGGGGCACCATATATTTT. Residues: CASSQVGLTGGRGTIYF.

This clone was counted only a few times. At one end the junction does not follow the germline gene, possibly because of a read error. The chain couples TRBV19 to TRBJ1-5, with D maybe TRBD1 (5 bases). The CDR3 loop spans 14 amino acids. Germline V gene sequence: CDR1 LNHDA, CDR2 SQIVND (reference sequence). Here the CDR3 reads CASSLDSSGQPQHF. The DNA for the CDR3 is TGTGCCAGTAGTTTAGACAGCTCCGGTCAGCCCCAGCATTTT.

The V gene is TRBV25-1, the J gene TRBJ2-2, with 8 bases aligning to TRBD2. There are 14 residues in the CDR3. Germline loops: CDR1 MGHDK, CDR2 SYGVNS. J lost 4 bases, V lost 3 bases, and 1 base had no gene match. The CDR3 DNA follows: TGTGCCAGCAGTGACAGCGGGGGCACCGGGGAGCTGTTTTTT. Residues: CASSDSGGTGELFF.

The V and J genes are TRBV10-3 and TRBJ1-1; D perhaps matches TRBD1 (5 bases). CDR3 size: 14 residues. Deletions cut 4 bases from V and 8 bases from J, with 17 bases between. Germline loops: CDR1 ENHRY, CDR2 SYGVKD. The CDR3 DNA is TGTGCCATCAGTGGGGTTCAGGGATTCACAGAAGCTTTCTTT. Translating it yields CAISGVQGFTEAFF.

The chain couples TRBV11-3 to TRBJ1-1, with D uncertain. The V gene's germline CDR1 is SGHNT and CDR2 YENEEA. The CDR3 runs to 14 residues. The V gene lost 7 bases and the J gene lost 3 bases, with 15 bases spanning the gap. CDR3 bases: TGTGCCAGCACATCGGTACATCAGGACACTGAAGCTTTCTTT. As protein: CASTSVHQDTEAFF.

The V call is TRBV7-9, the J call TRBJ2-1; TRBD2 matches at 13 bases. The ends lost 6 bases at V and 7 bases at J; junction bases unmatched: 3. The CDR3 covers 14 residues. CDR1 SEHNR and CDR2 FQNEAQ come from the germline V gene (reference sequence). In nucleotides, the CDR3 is TGTGCCAGCAGTGGACTAGCGGGAGAAAATGAGCAGTTCTTC. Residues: CASSGLAGENEQFF.

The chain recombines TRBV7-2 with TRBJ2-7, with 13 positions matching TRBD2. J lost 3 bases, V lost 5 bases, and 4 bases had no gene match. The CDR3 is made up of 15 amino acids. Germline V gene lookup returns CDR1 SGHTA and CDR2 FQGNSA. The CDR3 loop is CASSLRLAGGYEQYF. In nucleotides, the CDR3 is TGTGCCAGCAGCCTCAGACTAGCGGGAGGCTACGAGCAGTACTTC.

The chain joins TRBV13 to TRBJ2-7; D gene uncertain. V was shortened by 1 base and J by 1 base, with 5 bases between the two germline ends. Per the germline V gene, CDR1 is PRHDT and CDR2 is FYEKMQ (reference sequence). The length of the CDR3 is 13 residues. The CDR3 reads CASSLAKSYEQYF. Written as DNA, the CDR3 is TGTGCCAGCAGCTTAGCGAAGTCCTACGAGCAGTACTTC.

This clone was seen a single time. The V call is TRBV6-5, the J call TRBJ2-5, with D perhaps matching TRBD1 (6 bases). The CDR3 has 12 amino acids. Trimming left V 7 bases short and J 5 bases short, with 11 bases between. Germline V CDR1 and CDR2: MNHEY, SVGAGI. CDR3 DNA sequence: TGTGCCAGCAAGGGGGTTTGGGAGACCCAGTACTTC. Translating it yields CASKGVWETQYF.

The chain's CDR3 is CASRSSGRAYEQYF. CDR3 nucleotide sequence: TGTGCCAGCAGATCTAGCGGGAGGGCCTACGAGCAGTACTTC. The chain uses TRBV5-6 and TRBJ2-7; 12 bases match TRBD2. V shed 5 bases, J shed 2 bases, and the junction held 2 bases outside the gene matches. The length of the CDR3 is 14 residues. Germline V gene data show CDR1 as SGHDT and CDR2 as YYEEEE. The full variable domain, with the rest looked up from reference TRBV5-6 and TRBJ2-7, is DAGVTQSPTHLIKTRGQQVTLRCSPKSGHDTVSWYQQALGQGPQFIFQYYEEEERQRGNFPDRFSGHQFPNYSSELNVNALLLGDSALYLCASRSSGRAYEQYFGPGTRLTVT.

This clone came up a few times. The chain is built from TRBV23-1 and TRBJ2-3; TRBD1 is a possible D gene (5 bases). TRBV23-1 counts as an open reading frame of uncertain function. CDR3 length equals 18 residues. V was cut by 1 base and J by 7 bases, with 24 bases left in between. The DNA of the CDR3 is TGCGCCAGCAGTCAATTTGGGAATTTTGGCAGGGCCACTCATACGCAGTATTTT. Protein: CASSQFGNFGRATHTQYF.

In nucleotides, the CDR3 is TGCAGCGTGGGTGTGGGGCCCGGGGAGCTGTTTTTT. It is translated as CSVGVGPGELFF. This sequence joins TRBV29-1 and TRBJ2-2, with D tentatively TRBD1 (5 bases). The germline V gene encodes CDR1 SQVTM and CDR2 ANQGSEA. With 6 bases removed from V and 6 bases from J, the gap between germline ends came to 11 bases. The CDR3 contains 12 residues.

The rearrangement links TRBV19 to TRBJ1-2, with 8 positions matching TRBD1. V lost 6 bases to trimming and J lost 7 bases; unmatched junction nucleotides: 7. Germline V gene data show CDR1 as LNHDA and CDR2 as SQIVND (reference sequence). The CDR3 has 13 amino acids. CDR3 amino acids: CASRDTGGSGYTF. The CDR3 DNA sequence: TGTGCCAGTAGGGACACAGGGGGGTCTGGCTACACCTTC.